A selection of T cell receptor beta chains follows, all from one sample in a study of PD-L1 blockade in urothelial cancer. Sequencing was performed with immunoSEQ multiplex PCR; in TCRdb, only in-frame clones are kept and a portion is missing. Seen here are about 110,000 clones, 70% to 85% observed once, and the top ten hold 2% to 3%. Sequencing was performed on PBMCs, taken around atezolizumab (anti-PD-L1) treatment. These receptors originate from a man aged 45-65 years with urothelial cancer. Both conserved end residues are part of each CDR3. D genes are given only for firm matches. Only some rows state a clone size, as once, few, many or a class for expanded clones.

d_call,v_call,j_call,clone_size,cdr3_nt,cdr3_aa
.,TRBV10-3,TRBJ2-7,.,TGTGCCATCAGTGCAGCGGGTGGCTACGAGCAGTACTTC,CAISAAGGYEQYF
.,TRBV6-1,TRBJ1-3,.,TGTGCCAGCAGTGCGTCCTACGGGGGCTCTGGAAACACCATATATTTT,CASSASYGGSGNTIYF
TRBD1,TRBV2,TRBJ2-6,.,TGTGCCAGCAGTAATATTCAGGGGGCCGGGGCCAACGTCCTGACTTTC,CASSNIQGAGANVLTF
TRBD2,TRBV2,TRBJ2-1,.,TGTGCCAGCAGTCTTTTGAGCGGGAGTTGGTTCAATGAGCAGTTCTTC,CASSLLSGSWFNEQFF
.,TRBV11-3,TRBJ1-3,.,TGTGCCAGCAGCTTAGATTGCCACAGAGTCTCCGGAAACACCATATATTTT,CASSLDCHRVSGNTIYF
.,TRBV20-1,TRBJ1-2,many,TGCAGTGCTAGAGGAGGTTACGGCTACACCTTC,CSARGGYGYTF
TRBD1,TRBV13,TRBJ2-5,.,TGTGCCAGCAGCTCACAGGGGGCTGAGACCCAGTACTTC,CASSSQGAETQYF
.,TRBV2,TRBJ2-2,.,TGTGCCAGCAGTGTTCTTGGACACACGAACACCGGGGAGCTGTTTTTT,CASSVLGHTNTGELFF
TRBD2,TRBV5-4,TRBJ2-7,.,TGTGCCAGCAGCCGGGGACTAGCAGTTTCCGAGCAGTACTTC,CASSRGLAVSEQYF
TRBD2,TRBV5-4,TRBJ2-7,.,TGTGCCAGCAGCTTCAAGTCCGGGACTAGCGGGAGGATTCAGTACTTC,CASSFKSGTSGRIQYF
.,TRBV29-1,TRBJ2-3,.,TGCAGCGTTGTTCGTAGCGGACCAAGCACAGATACGCAGTATTTT,CSVVRSGPSTDTQYF
TRBD2,TRBV11-2,TRBJ2-4,.,TGTGCCAGCAGCTTAGTAAATACAGCGGGAGGACAGTACTTC,CASSLVNTAGGQYF
TRBD1,TRBV2,TRBJ2-4,.,TGTGCCAGCAGTGCGACAGGGGTTTTATCAGACATTCAGTACTTC,CASSATGVLSDIQYF
TRBD1,TRBV28,TRBJ1-2,.,TGTGCCAGCAGTTTAGGACAGGAGTATGGCTACACCTTC,CASSLGQEYGYTF
.,TRBV19,TRBJ1-5,.,TGTGCCAGTATCCTAAGCGGACAGCCCAATCAGCCCCAGCATTTT,CASILSGQPNQPQHF
.,TRBV19,TRBJ1-2,.,TGTGCCAGTAGTATAGAAGCGGGGGCCCGATCCTATGGCTACACCTTC,CASSIEAGARSYGYTF
.,TRBV6-6,TRBJ2-1,.,TGTGCCACCTCTAAGTCCAGCGGACACAATGAGCAGTTCTTC,CATSKSSGHNEQFF
TRBD1,TRBV5-1,TRBJ2-7,.,TGCGCCAGCAGCTTGACCGTGACAGGGGGCTCCCCAGGCGAGCAGTACTTC,CASSLTVTGGSPGEQYF
.,TRBV7-9,TRBJ1-2,.,TGTGCCAGCAGCTCCCGGGACTACACTAACTATGGCTACACCTTC,CASSSRDYTNYGYTF
.,TRBV2,TRBJ1-5,.,TGTGCCAGCAACCAGGGGTACAATCAGCCCCAGCATTTT,CASNQGYNQPQHF
TRBD1,TRBV20-1,TRBJ1-2,.,TGCAGTGCTAGGACAGGGTATGGCTACACCTTC,CSARTGYGYTF
TRBD1,TRBV5-4,TRBJ2-7,.,TGTGCCAGCAGCACCCGGGACAGGGGATCGTACGAGCAGTACTTC,CASSTRDRGSYEQYF
TRBD2,TRBV13,TRBJ2-3,.,TGTGCCAGCAGCTTACGAGCGGGAGGAGGTATCACAGATACGCAGTATTTT,CASSLRAGGGITDTQYF
TRBD2,TRBV19,TRBJ2-3,.,TGTGCCAGTAGTATAATGGCGGGAGGAAGCACAGATACGCAGTATTTT,CASSIMAGGSTDTQYF
TRBD2,TRBV5-1,TRBJ2-3,.,TGCGCCAGCAGCTTGGATAATGGCCTAGCGGCAGATACGCAGTATTTT,CASSLDNGLAADTQYF
.,TRBV18,TRBJ1-5,.,TGTGCCAGCTCACCCCGTGGCTCTAGCAATCAGCCCCAGCATTTT,CASSPRGSSNQPQHF
.,TRBV6-1,TRBJ2-1,.,TGTGCCAGCAATCGCGGAAGTGGTGGCAGGTTCTTC,CASNRGSGGRFF
.,TRBV7-8,TRBJ1-1,.,TGTGCCAGCAGCTTAGTGTCCTTGAACACTGAAGCTTTCTTT,CASSLVSLNTEAFF
.,TRBV15,TRBJ2-7,.,TGTGCCACCAGCCCCATGTCGAGGCCCGACTACGAGCAGTACTTC,CATSPMSRPDYEQYF
.,TRBV7-8,TRBJ1-1,.,TGTGCCAGCACCGTTAAGGGGATGAACACTGAAGCTTTCTTT,CASTVKGMNTEAFF
.,TRBV5-1,TRBJ2-1,few,TGCGCCAGCAGCGACCCCCCCCAGGGCGAGCAGTTCTTC,CASSDPPQGEQFF
.,TRBV11-2,TRBJ2-7,.,TGTGCCAGCAGCTTAGCCAGGTCATCTTCCTACGAGCAGTACTTC,CASSLARSSSYEQYF
TRBD2,TRBV29-1,TRBJ2-5,.,TGCAGCGTTGTTAGCGGGGTAGAGACCCAGTACTTC,CSVVSGVETQYF
.,TRBV28,TRBJ1-1,.,TGTGCCACCCTATCAGGGGCGAACACTGAAGCTTTCTTT,CATLSGANTEAFF
.,TRBV7-6,TRBJ1-6,.,TGTGCCAGCAGCCCCTTTCCCTATTTGACAAGCTCCTATAATTCACCCCTCCACTTT,CASSPFPYLTSSYNSPLHF
TRBD2,TRBV28,TRBJ2-1,few,TGTGCCAGCAGTTTGGGGACTAGCGCTTACAATGAGCAGTTCTTC,CASSLGTSAYNEQFF
.,TRBV9,TRBJ2-7,.,TGTGCCAGCAGCGTAGCGCTCAACTCCCAGGAGTACTTC,CASSVALNSQEYF
.,TRBV7-3,TRBJ2-2,.,TGTGCCAGCAGCCCAACTACCGGGGAGCTGTTTTTT,CASSPTTGELFF
TRBD1,TRBV9,TRBJ2-1,.,TGTGCCAGCAGCGTAGGGACAGGGAATAATGAGCAGTTCTTC,CASSVGTGNNEQFF
.,TRBV2,TRBJ2-1,.,TGTGCCAGCAGTGAAGTCCCACACGAGCAGTTCTTC,CASSEVPHEQFF
.,TRBV30,TRBJ2-1,.,TGTGCCGCTTCCCGGGGTATTCTTTATGAGCAGTTCTTC,CAASRGILYEQFF
TRBD1,TRBV28,TRBJ1-2,.,TGTGCCAGCAGTTTGAGCCAGGGGGCTGCAGATGGCTACACCTTC,CASSLSQGAADGYTF
TRBD1,TRBV7-2,TRBJ1-5,.,TGTGCCAGCAGTATAGGACAGGGTGAACCCCAGCATTTT,CASSIGQGEPQHF
.,TRBV6-5,TRBJ1-3,.,TGTGCCAGCAGCCTTGACAGCTCTGGAAACACCATATATTTT,CASSLDSSGNTIYF
.,TRBV20-1,TRBJ1-5,few,TGCAGTGCTGGCCAACCCCAGCATTTT,CSAGQPQHF
.,TRBV6-6,TRBJ1-2,once,TGTGCCAGCAGTTACCCCTTGGGGGGGAACTATGGCTACACCTTC,CASSYPLGGNYGYTF
TRBD2,TRBV4-2,TRBJ2-3,few,TGTGCCAGCAGCCAAGCTACTAGCGGTACAGATACGCAGTATTTT,CASSQATSGTDTQYF
.,TRBV6-6,TRBJ1-6,.,TGTGCCGTGGGGGGGGTTGATTCACCCCTCCACTTT,CAVGGVDSPLHF
TRBD2,TRBV7-9,TRBJ2-2,.,TGTGCCAGCAGTTCTCCGAGCGGGAAGAGCGCCGGGGAGCTGTTTTTT,CASSSPSGKSAGELFF
TRBD2,TRBV7-6,TRBJ2-1,.,TGTGCCAGCAGCTTCAGGCCCCGGACTAGCGGCTACAATGAGCAGTTCTTC,CASSFRPRTSGYNEQFF
TRBD1,TRBV19,TRBJ2-1,once,TGTGCCAGTAGGAACGGACAGGGGAATGAGCAGTTCTTC,CASRNGQGNEQFF
TRBD2,TRBV7-9,TRBJ2-1,.,TGTGCCAGCAGCAAAAGGGTAGCGGGGGACAATGAGCAGTTCTTC,CASSKRVAGDNEQFF